The entry below describes one T cell receptor (beta chain). The antigen is undetermined. This record comes from a study of T cells in localized non-small cell lung cancer. Notes on the study in general: Uninvolved adjacent lung, not tumor, had the highest T cell clonality. In adjacent lung, a median about 54 of the top 100 tumor clones were found.

The CDR3 sequence is 16 residues long. V was cut by 0 bases and J by 0 bases, with 10 bases left in between. Germline loops: CDR1 LGHNA, CDR2 YNFKEQ. Produced via immunoSEQ multiplex PCR; TCRdb's table is partial and in-frame only. Of 50,000 to 75,000 clones listed, roughly 89% are singletons. The source is a man aged 40-75 years with stage I squamous cell lung carcinoma. This material consisted of peripheral blood, taken before any cancer treatment. This chain uses TRBV4-2 with TRBJ2-3, with D unresolved. In nucleotides, the CDR3 is TGTGCCAGCAGCCAAGAAGGAGCAGCTAGCACAGATACGCAGTATTTT. Amino acids: CASSQEGAASTDTQYF.